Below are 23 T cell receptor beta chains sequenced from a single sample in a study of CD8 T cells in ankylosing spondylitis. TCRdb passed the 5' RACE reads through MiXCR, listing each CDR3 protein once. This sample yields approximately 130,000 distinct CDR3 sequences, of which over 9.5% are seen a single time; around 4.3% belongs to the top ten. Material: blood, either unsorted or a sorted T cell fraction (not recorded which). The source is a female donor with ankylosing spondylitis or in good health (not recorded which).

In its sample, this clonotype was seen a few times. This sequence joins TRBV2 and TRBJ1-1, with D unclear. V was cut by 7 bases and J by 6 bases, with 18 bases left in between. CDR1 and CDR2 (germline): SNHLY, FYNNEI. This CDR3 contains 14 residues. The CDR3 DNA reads TGTGCCAGCAAAGGGCAGATTGGACCCTCTGAAGCTTTCTTT. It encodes CASKGQIGPSEAFF.

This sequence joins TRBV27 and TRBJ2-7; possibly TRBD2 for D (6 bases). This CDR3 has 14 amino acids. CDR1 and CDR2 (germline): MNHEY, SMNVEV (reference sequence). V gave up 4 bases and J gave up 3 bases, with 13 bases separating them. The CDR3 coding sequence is TGTGCCAGCAGTTCTGTGGCGGAGGGCTACGAGCAGTACTTC. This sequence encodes CASSSVAEGYEQYF.

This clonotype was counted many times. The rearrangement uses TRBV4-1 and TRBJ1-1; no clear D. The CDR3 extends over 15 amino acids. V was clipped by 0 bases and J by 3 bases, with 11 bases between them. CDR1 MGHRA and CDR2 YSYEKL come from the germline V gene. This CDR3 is CASSQDEGWYTEAFF. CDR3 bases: TGCGCCAGCAGCCAAGACGAGGGATGGTACACTGAAGCTTTCTTT.

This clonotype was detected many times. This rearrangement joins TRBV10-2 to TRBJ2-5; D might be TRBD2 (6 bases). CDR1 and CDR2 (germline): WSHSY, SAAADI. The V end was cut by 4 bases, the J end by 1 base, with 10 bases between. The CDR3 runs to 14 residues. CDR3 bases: TGCGCCAGCAGTGGAGGAGGGCTCCAAGAGACCCAGTACTTC. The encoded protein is CASSGGGLQETQYF.

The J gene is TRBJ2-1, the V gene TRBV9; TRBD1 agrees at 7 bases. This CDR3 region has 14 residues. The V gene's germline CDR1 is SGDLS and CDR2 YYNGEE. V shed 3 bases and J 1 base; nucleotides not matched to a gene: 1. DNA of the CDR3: TGTGCCAGCAGCGACAGGGGATCCTACAATGAGCAGTTCTTC. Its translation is CASSDRGSYNEQFF.

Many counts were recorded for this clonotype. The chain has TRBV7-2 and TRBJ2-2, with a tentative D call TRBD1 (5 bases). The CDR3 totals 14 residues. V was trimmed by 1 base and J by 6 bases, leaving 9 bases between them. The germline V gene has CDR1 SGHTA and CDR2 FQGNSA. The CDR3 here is CASSLVAGPGELFF. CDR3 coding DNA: TGTGCCAGCAGCTTAGTCGCAGGGCCCGGGGAGCTGTTTTTT.

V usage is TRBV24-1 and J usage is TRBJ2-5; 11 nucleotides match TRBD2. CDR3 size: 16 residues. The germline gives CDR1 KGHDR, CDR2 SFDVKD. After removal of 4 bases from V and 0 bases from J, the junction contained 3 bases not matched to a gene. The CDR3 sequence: CATSDASGGYQETQYF. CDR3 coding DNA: TGTGCCACCAGTGACGCTAGCGGGGGGTACCAAGAGACCCAGTACTTC.

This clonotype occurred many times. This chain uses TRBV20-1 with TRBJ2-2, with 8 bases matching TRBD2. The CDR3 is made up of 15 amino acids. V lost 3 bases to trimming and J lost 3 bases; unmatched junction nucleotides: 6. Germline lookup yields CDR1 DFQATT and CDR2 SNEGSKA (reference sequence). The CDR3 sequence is CSARPGLGYTGELFF. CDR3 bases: TGCAGTGCTAGGCCGGGACTAGGATACACCGGGGAGCTGTTTTTT.

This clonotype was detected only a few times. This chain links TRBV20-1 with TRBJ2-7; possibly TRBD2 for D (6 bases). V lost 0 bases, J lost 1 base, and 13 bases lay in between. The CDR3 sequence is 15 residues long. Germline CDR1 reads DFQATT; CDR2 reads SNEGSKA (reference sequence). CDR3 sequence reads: CSAREASGVSYEQYF. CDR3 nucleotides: TGCAGTGCTAGAGAAGCATCGGGGGTGTCCTACGAGCAGTACTTC.

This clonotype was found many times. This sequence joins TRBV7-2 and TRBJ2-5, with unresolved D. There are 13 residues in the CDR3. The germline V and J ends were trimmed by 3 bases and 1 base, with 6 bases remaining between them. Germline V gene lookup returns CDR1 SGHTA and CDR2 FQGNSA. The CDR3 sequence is CASSFHVQETQYF. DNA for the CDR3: TGTGCCAGCAGCTTTCACGTCCAAGAGACCCAGTACTTC.

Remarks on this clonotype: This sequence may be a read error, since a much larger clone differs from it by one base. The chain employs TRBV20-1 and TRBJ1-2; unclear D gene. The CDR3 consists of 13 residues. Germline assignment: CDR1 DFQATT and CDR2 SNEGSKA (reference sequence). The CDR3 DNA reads TGCAGTGCTAGAGACCAGGACGGATACGGCTACCCCTTC. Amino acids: CSARDQDGYGYPF.

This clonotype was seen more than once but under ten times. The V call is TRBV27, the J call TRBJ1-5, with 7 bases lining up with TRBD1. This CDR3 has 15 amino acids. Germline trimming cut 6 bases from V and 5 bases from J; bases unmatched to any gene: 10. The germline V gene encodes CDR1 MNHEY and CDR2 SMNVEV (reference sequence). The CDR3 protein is CASSRYRGSDQPQHF. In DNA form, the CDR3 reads TGTGCCAGCAGCCGGTACAGGGGCTCGGATCAGCCCCAGCATTTT.

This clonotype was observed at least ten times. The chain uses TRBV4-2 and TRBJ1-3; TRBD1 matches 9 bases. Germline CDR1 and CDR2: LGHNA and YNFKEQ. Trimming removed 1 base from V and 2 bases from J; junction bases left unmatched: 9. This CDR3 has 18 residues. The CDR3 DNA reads TGTGCCAGCAGCCAAGGGGGGACAGGGACTAGCGCTGGAAACACCATATATTTT. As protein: CASSQGGTGTSAGNTIYF.

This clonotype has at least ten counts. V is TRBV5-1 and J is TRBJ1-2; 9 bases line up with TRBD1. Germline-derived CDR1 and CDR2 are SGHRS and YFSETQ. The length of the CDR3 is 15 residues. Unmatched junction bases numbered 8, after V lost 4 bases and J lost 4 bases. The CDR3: CASSPGSGQGYGYTF. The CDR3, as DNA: TGCGCCAGCAGCCCCGGCTCGGGACAGGGCTATGGCTACACCTTC.

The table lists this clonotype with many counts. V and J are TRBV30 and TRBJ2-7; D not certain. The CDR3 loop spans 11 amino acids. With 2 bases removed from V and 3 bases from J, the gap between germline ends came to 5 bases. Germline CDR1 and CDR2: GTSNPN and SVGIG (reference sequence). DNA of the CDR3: TGTGCCTGGAGTCTTTTCTACGAGCAGTACTTC. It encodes CAWSLFYEQYF.

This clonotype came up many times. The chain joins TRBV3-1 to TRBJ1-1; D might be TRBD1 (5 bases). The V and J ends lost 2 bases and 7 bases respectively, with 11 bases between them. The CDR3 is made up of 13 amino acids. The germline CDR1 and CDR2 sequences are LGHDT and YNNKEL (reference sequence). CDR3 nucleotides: TGTGCCAGCAGCCAATTTGGACACGTTGAAGCTTTCTTT. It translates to CASSQFGHVEAFF.

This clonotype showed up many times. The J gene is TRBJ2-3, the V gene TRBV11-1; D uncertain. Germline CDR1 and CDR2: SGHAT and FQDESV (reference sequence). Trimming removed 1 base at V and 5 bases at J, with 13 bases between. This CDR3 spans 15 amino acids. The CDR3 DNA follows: TGTGCCAGCAGCTTAGTAGGGCAGCCTCAAGATACGCAGTATTTT. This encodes CASSLVGQPQDTQYF.

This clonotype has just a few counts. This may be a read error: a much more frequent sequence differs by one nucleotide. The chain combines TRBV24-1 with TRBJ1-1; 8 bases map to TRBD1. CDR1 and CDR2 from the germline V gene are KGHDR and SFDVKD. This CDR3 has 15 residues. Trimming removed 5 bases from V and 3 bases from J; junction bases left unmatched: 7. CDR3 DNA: TGTGCCACCAGTGTCAGGGGGCGAGGCGACACTGAAGCTTTCTTT. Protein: CATSVRGRGDTEAFF.

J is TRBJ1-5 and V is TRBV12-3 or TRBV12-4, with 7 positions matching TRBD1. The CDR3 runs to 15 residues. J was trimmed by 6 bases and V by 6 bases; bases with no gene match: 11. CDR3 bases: TGTGCCAGCAGCCCGGACAGGATATTGGGTCAGCCCCAGCATTTT. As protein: CASSPDRILGQPQHF.

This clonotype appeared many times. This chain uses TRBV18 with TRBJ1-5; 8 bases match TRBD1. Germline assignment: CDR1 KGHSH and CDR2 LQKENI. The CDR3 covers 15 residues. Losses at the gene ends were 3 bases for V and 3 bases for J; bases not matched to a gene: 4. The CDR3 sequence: CASSPVTGVNQPQHF. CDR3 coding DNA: TGTGCCAGCTCACCTGTGACAGGGGTCAATCAGCCCCAGCATTTT.

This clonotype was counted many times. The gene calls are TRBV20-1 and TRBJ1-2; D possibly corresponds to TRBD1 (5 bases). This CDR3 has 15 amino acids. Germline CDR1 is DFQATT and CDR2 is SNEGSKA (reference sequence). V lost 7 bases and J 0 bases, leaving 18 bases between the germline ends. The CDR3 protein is CSGQQASPANYGYTF. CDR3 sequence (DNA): TGCAGTGGACAGCAGGCCAGCCCTGCTAACTATGGCTACACCTTC.

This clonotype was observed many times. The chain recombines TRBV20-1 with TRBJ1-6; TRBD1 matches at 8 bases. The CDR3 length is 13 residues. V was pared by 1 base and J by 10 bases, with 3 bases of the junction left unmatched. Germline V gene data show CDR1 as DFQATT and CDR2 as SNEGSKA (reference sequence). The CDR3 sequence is CSARGTGYSPLHF. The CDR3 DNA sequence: TGCAGTGCTAGAGGGACAGGGTACTCACCCCTCCACTTT.

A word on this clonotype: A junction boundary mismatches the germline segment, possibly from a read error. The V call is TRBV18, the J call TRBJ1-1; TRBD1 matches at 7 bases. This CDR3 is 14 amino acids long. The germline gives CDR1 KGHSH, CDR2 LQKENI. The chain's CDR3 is CASSPTGLNSEAFF. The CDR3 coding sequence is TGTGCCAGCTCACCGACAGGGCTGAACTCTGAAGCTTTCTTT. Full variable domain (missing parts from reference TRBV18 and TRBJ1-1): NAGVMQNPRHLVRRRGQEARLRCSPMKGHSHVYWYRQLPEEGLKFMVYLQKENIIDESGMPKERFSAEFPKEGPSILRIQQVVRGDSAAYFCASSPTGLNSEAFFGQGTRLTVV.